Included here is one T cell receptor beta chain sequence, with context. Its specificity is unknown. This specimen belongs to a study of T-cell memory formation after mild COVID-19. Overall study results and limits: Largely, contracting CD4+ clones fell within CM and EM, and contracting CD8+ clones within EMRA.

From germline, CDR1 is KGHDR and CDR2 SFDVKD. V was trimmed by 6 bases and J by 2 bases, leaving 9 bases between them. The CDR3 is 13 amino acids. Libraries for TCRalpha and TCRbeta carried sample barcodes and unique molecular identifiers via 5'RACE. TCRdb re-called the 5' RACE reads with MiXCR, one entry per CDR3 protein. The sample consists of around 150,000 distinct CDR3 sequences, 25% to 40% of them appearing once. Source material: PBMCs or a T cell subset sorted from them (not recorded which). The rearrangement links TRBV24-1 to TRBJ2-5; D tentatively reads TRBD1 or TRBD2 (5 bases each). The sequence derives from an adult woman who had mild COVID-19 (a few samples of this study predate the infection). Cell type and time point are not known. For the CDR3, the DNA is TGTGCCACCAGTTCAGGGAGTCAAGAGACCCAGTACTTC. It codes for CATSSGSQETQYF.